This T cell receptor (beta chain) appears in the sequencing data of a study of T cell responses to AZD1222 COVID-19 vaccine. Whole-study findings and limits: Sampling that yielded the repertoires occurred only after the peak T cell response. Reports say nearly half of spike-specific TCRs go after unmutated variant regions.

Concerning this clone: The antigen is undetermined.

This CDR3 is 15 amino acids long. The junction had 12 bases not matched to a gene; V was cut back by 4 bases and J by 7 bases. Germline CDR1 and CDR2: SGDLS and YYNGEE. Profiling relied on immunoSEQ multiplex PCR, and the TCRdb table lists in-frame clones only, not all of them. The sample holds 75,000 to 100,000 clones; 65% to 90% are singletons and the top ten take 5% to 6.5%. Sequencing was performed on peripheral blood, taken on day 0 of AZD1222 vaccination. The V and J genes are TRBV9 and TRBJ1-2, with 8 bases lining up with TRBD1. The source is an adult in good health. The CDR3 spells CASSYIDRGGRGYTF. The CDR3 region has the DNA TGTGCCAGCAGCTATATCGACAGGGGCGGACGTGGCTACACCTTC.